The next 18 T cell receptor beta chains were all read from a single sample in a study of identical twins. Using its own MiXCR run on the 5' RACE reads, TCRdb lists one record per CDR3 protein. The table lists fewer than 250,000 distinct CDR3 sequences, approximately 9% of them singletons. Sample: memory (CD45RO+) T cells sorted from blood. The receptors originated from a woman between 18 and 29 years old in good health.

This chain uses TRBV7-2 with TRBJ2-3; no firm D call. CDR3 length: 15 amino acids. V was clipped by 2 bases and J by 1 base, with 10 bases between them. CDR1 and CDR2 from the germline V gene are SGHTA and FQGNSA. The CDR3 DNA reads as TGTGCCAGCAGCTTATCCCCCCTTGGCACAGATACGCAGTATTTT. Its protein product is CASSLSPLGTDTQYF.

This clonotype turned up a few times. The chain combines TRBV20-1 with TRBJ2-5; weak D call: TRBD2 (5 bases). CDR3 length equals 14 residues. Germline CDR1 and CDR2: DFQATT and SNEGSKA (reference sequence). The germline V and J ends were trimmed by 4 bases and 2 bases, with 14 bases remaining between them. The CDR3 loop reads CSAIRGLSQETQYF. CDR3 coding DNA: TGCAGTGCTATCCGCGGACTGTCACAAGAGACCCAGTACTTC.

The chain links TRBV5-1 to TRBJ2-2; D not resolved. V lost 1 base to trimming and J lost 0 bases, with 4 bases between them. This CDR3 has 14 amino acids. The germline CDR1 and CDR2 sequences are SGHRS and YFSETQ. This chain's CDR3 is CASSLQSNTGELFF. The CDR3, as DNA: TGCGCCAGCAGCTTGCAGTCGAACACCGGGGAGCTGTTTTTT. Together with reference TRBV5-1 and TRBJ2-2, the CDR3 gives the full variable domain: KAGVTQTPRYLIKTRGQQVTLSCSPISGHRSVSWYQQTPGQGLQFLFEYFSETQRNKGNFPGRFSGRQFSNSRSEMNVSTLELGDSALYLCASSLQSNTGELFFGEGSRLTVL.

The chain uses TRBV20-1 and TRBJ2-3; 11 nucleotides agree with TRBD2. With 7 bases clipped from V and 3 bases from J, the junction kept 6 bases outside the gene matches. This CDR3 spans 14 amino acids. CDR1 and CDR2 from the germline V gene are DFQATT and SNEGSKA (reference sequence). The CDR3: CSGVLAGGTDTQYF. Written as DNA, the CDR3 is TGCAGTGGAGTGCTAGCGGGGGGAACAGATACGCAGTATTTT.

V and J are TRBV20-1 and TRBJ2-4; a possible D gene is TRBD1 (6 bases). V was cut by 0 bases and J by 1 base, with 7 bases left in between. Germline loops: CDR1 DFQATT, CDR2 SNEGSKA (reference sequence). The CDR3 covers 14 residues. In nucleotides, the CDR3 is TGCAGTGCTAGAGACACAGGGGCCAAAAACATTCAGTACTTC. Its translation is CSARDTGAKNIQYF.

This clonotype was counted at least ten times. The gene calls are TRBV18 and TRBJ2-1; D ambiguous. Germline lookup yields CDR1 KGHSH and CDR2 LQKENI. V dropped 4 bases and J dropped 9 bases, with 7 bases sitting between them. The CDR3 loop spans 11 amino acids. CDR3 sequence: CASSLGFEQFF. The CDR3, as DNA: TGTGCCAGCTCACTAGGGTTTGAGCAGTTCTTC.

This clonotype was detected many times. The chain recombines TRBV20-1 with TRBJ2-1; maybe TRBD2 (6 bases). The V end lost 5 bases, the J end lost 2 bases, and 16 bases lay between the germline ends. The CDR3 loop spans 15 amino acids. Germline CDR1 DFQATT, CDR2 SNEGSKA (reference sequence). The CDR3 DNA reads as TGCAGTGCTTCTAGGTACCGGGAGACCTACAATGAGCAGTTCTTC. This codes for CSASRYRETYNEQFF.

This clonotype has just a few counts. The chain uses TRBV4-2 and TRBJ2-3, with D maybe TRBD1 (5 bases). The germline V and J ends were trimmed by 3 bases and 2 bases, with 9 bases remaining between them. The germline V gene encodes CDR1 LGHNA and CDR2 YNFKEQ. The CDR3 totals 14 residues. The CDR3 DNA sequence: TGTGCCAGCAGCCATCGGACACACACAGATACGCAGTATTTT. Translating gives CASSHRTHTDTQYF.

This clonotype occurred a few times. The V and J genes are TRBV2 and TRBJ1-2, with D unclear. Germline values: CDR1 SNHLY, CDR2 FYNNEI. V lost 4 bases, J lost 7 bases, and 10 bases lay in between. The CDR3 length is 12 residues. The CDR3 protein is CASSGEGSGYTF. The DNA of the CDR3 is TGTGCCAGCAGTGGCGAGGGTTCTGGCTACACCTTC.

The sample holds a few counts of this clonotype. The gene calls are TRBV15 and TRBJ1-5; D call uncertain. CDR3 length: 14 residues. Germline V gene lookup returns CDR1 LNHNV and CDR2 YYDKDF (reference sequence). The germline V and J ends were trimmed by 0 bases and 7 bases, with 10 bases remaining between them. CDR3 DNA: TGTGCCACCAGCAGAGAAACGGGGAACCAGCCCCAGCATTTT. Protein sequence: CATSRETGNQPQHF.

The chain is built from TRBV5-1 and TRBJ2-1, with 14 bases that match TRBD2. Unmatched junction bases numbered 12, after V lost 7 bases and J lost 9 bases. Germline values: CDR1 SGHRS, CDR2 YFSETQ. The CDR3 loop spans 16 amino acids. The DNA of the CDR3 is TGCGCCAGCTTACCCTTCTCCGGGACTAGCGGGAGTGAGCAGTTCTTC. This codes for CASLPFSGTSGSEQFF.

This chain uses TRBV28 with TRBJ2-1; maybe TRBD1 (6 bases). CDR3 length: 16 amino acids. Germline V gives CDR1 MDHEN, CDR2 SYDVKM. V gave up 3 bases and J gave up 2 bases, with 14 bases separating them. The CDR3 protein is CASSLWQGSAYNEQFF. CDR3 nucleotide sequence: TGTGCCAGCAGTTTGTGGCAGGGGAGTGCCTACAATGAGCAGTTCTTC.

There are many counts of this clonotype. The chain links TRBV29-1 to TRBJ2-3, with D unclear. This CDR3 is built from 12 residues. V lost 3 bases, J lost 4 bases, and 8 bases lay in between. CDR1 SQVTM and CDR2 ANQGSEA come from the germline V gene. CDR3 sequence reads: CSVERPSDTQYF. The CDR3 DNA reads TGCAGCGTTGAGCGACCTTCAGATACGCAGTATTTT.

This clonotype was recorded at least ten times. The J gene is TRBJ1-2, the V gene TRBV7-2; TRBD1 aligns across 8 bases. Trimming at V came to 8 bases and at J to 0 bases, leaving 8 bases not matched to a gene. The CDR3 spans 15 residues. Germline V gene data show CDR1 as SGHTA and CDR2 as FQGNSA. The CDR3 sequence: CASLPNRGSNYGYTF. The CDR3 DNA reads TGTGCCAGCCTACCTAACAGGGGGTCTAACTATGGCTACACCTTC.

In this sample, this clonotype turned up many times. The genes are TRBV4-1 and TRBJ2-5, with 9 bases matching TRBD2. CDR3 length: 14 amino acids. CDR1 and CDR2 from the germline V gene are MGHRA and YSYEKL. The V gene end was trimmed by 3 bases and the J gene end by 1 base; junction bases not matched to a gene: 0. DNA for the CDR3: TGCGCCAGCAGCCAGACTAGCGGCCAAGAGACCCAGTACTTC. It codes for CASSQTSGQETQYF.

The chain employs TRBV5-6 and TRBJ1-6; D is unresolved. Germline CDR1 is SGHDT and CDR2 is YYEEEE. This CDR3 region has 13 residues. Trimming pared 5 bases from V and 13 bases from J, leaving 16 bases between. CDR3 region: CASSQNPSGPLHF. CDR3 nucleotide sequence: TGTGCCAGCAGTCAGAACCCGTCGGGCCCCCTCCACTTT.

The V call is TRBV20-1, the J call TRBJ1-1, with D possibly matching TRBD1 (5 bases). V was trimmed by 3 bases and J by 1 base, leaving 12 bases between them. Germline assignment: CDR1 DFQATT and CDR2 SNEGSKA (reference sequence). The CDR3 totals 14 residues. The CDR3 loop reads CSARPRGANTEAFF. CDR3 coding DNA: TGCAGTGCTAGGCCGAGGGGAGCGAACACTGAAGCTTTCTTT.

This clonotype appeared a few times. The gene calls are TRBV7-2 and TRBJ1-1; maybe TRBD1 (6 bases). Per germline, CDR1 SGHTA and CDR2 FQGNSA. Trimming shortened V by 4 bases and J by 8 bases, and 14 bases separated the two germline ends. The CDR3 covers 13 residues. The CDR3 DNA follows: TGTGCCAGCAGCTATACGGCAGGACAGGAAGCTTTCTTT. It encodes CASSYTAGQEAFF. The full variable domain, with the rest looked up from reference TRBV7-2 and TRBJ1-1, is GAGVSQSPSNKVTEKGKDVELRCDPISGHTALYWYRQSLGQGLEFLIYFQGNSAPDKSGLPSDRFSAERTGGSVSTLTIQRTQQEDSAVYLCASSYTAGQEAFFGQGTRLTVV.